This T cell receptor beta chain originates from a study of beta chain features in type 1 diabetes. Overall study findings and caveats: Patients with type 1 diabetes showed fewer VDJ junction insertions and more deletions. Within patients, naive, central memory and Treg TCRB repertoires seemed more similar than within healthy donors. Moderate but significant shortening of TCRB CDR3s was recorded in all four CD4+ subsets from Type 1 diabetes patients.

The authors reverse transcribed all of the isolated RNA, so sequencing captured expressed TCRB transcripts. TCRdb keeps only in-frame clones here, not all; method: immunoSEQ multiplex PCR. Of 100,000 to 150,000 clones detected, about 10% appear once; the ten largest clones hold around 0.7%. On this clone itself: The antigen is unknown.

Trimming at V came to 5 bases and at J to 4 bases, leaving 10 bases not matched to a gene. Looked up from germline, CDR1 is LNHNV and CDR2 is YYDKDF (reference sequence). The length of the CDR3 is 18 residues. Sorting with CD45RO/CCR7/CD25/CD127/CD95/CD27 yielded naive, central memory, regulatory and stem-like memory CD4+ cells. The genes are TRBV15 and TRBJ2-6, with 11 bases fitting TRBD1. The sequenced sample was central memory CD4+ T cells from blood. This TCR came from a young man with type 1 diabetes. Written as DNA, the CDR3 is TGTGCCACCAGCGATCCGGGACAGGGGGAGTCGGGGGCCAACGTCCTGACTTTC. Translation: CATSDPGQGESGANVLTF.